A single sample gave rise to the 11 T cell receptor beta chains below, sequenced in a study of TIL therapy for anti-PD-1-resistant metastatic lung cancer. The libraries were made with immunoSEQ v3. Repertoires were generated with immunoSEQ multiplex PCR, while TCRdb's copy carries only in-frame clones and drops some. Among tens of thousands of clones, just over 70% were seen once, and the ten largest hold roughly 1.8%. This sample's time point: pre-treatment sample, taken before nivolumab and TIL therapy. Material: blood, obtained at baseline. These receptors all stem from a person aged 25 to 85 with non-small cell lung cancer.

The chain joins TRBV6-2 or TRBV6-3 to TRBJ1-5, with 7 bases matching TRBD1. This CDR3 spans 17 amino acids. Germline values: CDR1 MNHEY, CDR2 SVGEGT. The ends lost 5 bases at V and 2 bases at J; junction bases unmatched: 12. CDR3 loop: CASSGRDSGDGNQPQHF. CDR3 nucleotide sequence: TGTGCCAGCAGTGGTAGGGACAGCGGAGACGGCAATCAGCCCCAGCATTTT.

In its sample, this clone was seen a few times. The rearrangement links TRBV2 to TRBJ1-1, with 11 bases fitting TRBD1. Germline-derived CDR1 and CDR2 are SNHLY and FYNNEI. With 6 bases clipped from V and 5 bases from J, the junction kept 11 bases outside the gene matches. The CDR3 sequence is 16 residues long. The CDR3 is CASRGTGTGGWTEAFF. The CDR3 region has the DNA TGTGCCAGCAGGGGAACCGGGACAGGGGGTTGGACTGAAGCTTTCTTT.

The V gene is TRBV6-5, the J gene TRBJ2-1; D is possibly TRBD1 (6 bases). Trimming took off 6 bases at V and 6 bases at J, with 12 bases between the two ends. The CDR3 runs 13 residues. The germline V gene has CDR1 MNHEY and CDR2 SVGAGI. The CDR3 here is CASRKAGANEQFF. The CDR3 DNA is TGTGCCAGCAGGAAAGCAGGGGCCAATGAGCAGTTCTTC.

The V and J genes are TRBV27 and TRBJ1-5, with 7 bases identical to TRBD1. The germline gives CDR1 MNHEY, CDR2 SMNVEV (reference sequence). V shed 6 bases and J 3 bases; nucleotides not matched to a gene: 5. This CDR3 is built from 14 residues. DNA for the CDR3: TGTGCCAGCAGCTTACAGGGGAACAATCAGCCCCAGCATTTT. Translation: CASSLQGNNQPQHF.

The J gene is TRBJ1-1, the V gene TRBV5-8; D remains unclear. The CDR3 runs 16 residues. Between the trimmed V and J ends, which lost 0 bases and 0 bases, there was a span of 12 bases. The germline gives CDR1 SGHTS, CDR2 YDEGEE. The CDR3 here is CASSLGQLLMNTEAFF. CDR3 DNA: TGTGCCAGCAGCTTGGGCCAGCTTCTCATGAACACTGAAGCTTTCTTT.

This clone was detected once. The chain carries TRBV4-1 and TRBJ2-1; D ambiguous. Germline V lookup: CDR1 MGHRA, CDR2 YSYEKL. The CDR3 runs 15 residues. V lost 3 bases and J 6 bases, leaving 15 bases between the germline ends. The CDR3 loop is CASSQILGGSNEQFF. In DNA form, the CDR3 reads TGCGCCAGCAGCCAGATCCTAGGTGGGTCCAATGAGCAGTTCTTC.

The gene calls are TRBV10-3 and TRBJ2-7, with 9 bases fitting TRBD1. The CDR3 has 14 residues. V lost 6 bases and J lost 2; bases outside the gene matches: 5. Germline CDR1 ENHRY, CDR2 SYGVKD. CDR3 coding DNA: TGTGCCATCAGCCGGACAGGGGCAACCTACGAGCAGTACGTC. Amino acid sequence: CAISRTGATYEQYV.

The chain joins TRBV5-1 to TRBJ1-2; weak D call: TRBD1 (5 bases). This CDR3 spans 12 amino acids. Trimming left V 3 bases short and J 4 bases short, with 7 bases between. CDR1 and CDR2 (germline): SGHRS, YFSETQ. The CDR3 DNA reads TGCGCCAGCAGCTGGGGCGCCTATGGCTACACCTTC. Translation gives CASSWGAYGYTF.

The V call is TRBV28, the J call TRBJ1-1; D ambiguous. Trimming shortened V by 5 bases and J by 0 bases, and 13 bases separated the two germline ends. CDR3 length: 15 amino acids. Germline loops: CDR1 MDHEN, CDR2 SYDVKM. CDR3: CASSLQPGMNTEAFF. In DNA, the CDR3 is TGTGCCAGCAGTCTCCAACCGGGAATGAACACTGAAGCTTTCTTT.

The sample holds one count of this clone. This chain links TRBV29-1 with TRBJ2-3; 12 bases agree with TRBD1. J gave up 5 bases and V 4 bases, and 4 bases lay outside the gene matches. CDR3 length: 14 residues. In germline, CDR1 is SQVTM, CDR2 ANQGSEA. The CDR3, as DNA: TGCAGCGTTGGTTGGGACAGGGGGCGAGATACGCAGTATTTT. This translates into CSVGWDRGRDTQYF.

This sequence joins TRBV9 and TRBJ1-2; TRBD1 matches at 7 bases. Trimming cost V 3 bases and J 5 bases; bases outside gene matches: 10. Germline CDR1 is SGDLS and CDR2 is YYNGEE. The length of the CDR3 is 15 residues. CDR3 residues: CASSDFTRGHYGYTF. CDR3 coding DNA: TGTGCCAGCAGCGACTTCACGAGGGGGCATTATGGCTACACCTTC.